The T cell receptor beta chain under discussion was sequenced for a study of identical twins (dated by TCRdb to about 2016). A note on the overall study: To test whether fetal clonotypes persist, the study used deep sequencing on TCR alpha and beta repertoires from monozygotic twins, unrelated adults of various ages, and cord blood. To rule out contamination, replicate twin experiments were performed at different times with different library preparation protocols.

Every donor was a healthy Caucasian. The researchers also sequenced three unrelated adults who were not twins: a male aged 18 to 29, a male aged 50 to 60, and a female aged 50 to 60. Using Miltenyi CD45RO+ enrichment and human naive T-cell isolation kits, memory (CD45RO+) and naive T cells were isolated from PBMC. Study-level results and caveats: Compared with coincidental sharing between unrelated individuals, out-of-frame TCR alpha sequences shared between twins had an excess of sequences with low generation probability. The excess sharing between twins in beta out-of-frame sequences was weaker because fewer shared sequences reduced the signal-to-noise ratio. In monozygotic twins, recombination models systematically underestimated out-of-frame TCR alpha sharing, but the models matched the sharing seen between unrelated individuals. Abundant cord blood beta clonotypes had fewer insertions, young adult naive repertoires showed a similar but weaker trend, and memory repertoires showed no such trend. Because the same donors could not be followed over many years, the conclusions relied on cross-sectional statistical analysis. Zero-insertion analyses could be partly confounded by invariant T cells such as MAIT and iNKT, although diverse VJ usage argued against such confounding for most clonotypes.

Receptor amplification or capture employed 5' RACE. The instrument given in TCRdb is Illumina HiSeq 2000. Template switching introduced a universal primer binding site; the final cDNA contained a unique molecular identifier, enabling accurate counting of TCR cDNA molecules. Specific primers in the conserved constant-segment region were used to synthesize first-strand cDNA for the TCR alpha and beta chains. To control for contamination, every cDNA library carried two barcodes: a SMART-Mk sample barcode plus Illumina barcodes. TruSeq adapter sequences, together with Illumina sample barcodes, were added in two successive PCR steps. The TCR alpha and beta cDNA libraries were sequenced on the Illumina HiSeq platform using custom primers. On the study's bioinformatics: Raw reads were processed with MiGEC to extract unique molecular identifiers, and MiXCR was used to determine CDR3 positions. For each individual, recombination models were inferred using an EM algorithm with the repgenHMM and IGoR tools. The analysis of shared clonotypes was done with the tcR package in R, with sharing normalized by the product of cloneset sizes. Out-of-frame nonproductive sequences were analyzed to study raw recombination free of thymic and clonal selection effects. TCRdb passed the public sequencing reads through fastp at Q25 and MiXCR, retaining productive beta sequences. All rows with the same CDR3 protein become a single entry with the most common DNA and genes. TCRdb assigned the V and J calls; the authors' analysis was not used. This sample has around 370,000 distinct CDR3 sequences in its table, and around 9.7% of those were observed once. Around 8.6% of the sample lies in the top ten.

This clonotype showed up many times. Its binding antigen is unknown. The sample holds no much larger clone one base away, and base qualities are not on file. Sequencing was done on a sample of naive T cells sorted from blood. The cell subset or site tag for this specimen amounts to: cells isolated with a human naive T-cell isolation kit. The clonotype originates from a woman between 50 and 59 years old in good health.

The CDR3 region reads CASSLWGSGSETDTQYF. The nucleotide sequence reads as follows: TGCGCCAGCAGCCTGTGGGGTAGCGGGAGTGAGACAGATACGCAGTATTTT. The sequence links TRBV4-1 to TRBJ2-3, with 9 junctional bases fitting TRBD2. The germline V gene specifies MGHRA as CDR1 and YSYEKL as CDR2. V is trimmed back by 4 bases and J by 3 bases, and the junction contains 11 bases that no gene match accounts for. The CDR3, from cysteine to phenylalanine, totals 17 residues. Here the CDR3 DNA is all that survives: 51 bases in frame from base 1.